The 22 T cell receptor beta chains in this list originate from one sample, sequenced in a study of OX40 agonist ivuxolimab in advanced cancers. Sequencing was performed with immunoSEQ multiplex PCR; in TCRdb, only in-frame clones are kept and a portion is missing. The table has about 58,000 clones, over 70% seen once. The source was CD4+ or CD8+ T cells sorted from blood, collected in a trial of the OX40 agonist ivuxolimab. Receptors were obtained from an adult with an advanced solid tumor such as melanoma, head and neck, liver or kidney cancer.

The V gene is TRBV18, the J gene TRBJ1-5, with D unclear. Germline V gives CDR1 KGHSH, CDR2 LQKENI. The CDR3 loop spans 14 amino acids. V was pared by 6 bases and J by 7 bases, with 16 bases between. For the CDR3, the DNA is TGTGCCAGCTCGGGCGCGGGCGCGCGGCAGCCCCAGCATTTT. Translated, it gives CASSGAGARQPQHF.

This clone was picked up one time. The gene calls are TRBV7-2 and TRBJ1-3; D is possibly TRBD1 (5 bases). From germline, CDR1 is SGHTA and CDR2 FQGNSA. Deletions cut 1 base from V and 4 bases from J, with 5 bases between. This CDR3 region has 13 residues. The CDR3 protein is CASSLDRGNTIYF. In DNA form, the CDR3 reads TGTGCCAGCAGCTTAGACAGGGGAAACACCATATATTTT.

The V call is TRBV6-6, the J call TRBJ1-1; no reliable D call. This CDR3 contains 14 residues. V was trimmed by 0 bases and J by 1 base, leaving 6 bases between them. Germline V gene sequence: CDR1 MNHNY, CDR2 SVGAGI (reference sequence). The CDR3 nucleotides are TGTGCCAGCAGTTACTCGTGGCAGAACACTGAAGCTTTCTTT. Amino acid sequence: CASSYSWQNTEAFF.

The gene calls are TRBV7-2 and TRBJ2-5; D gene unclear. Germline V gene lookup returns CDR1 SGHTA and CDR2 FQGNSA. This CDR3 spans 14 amino acids. Trimming removed 1 base from V and 2 bases from J, with 8 bases in between. CDR3 nucleotide sequence: TGTGCCAGCAGCTTAGTAAATGTACAAGAGACCCAGTACTTC. It is translated as CASSLVNVQETQYF.

The chain employs TRBV5-4 and TRBJ2-7, with D possibly being TRBD2 (5 bases). Per the germline V gene, CDR1 is SGHNT and CDR2 is YYREEE (reference sequence). The CDR3 loop spans 16 amino acids. Trimming removed 0 bases at V and 3 bases at J, with 16 bases between. CDR3 coding DNA: TGTGCCAGCAGCTTGGGGTTGGCCGAAGACTACTACGAGCAGTACTTC. Protein: CASSLGLAEDYYEQYF.

The rearrangement joins TRBV19 to TRBJ1-4, with D maybe TRBD1 (5 bases). Germline loops: CDR1 LNHDA, CDR2 SQIVND (reference sequence). Deletions cut 6 bases from V and 4 bases from J, with 15 bases between. This CDR3 has 15 residues. CDR3 bases: TGTGCCAGTAGCTTGGGAAGACAGTATAATGAAAAACTGTTTTTT. Translation gives CASSLGRQYNEKLFF. The whole variable domain, filled in from reference TRBV19 and TRBJ1-4, reads DGGITQSPKYLFRKEGQNVTLSCEQNLNHDAMYWYRQDPGQGLRLIYYSQIVNDFQKGDIAEGYSVSREKKESFPLTVTSAQKNPTAFYLCASSLGRQYNEKLFFGSGTQLSVL.

V and J are TRBV6-1 and TRBJ2-3; 8 nucleotides match TRBD1. V lost 6 bases, J lost 14 bases, and 13 bases stayed unmatched. CDR1 is MNHNS and CDR2 is SASEGT in the germline V gene. The CDR3 loop spans 13 amino acids. In DNA, the CDR3 is TGTGCCAGCAGACTGACAGGGGACTCAAGGGGGTATTTT. This sequence encodes CASRLTGDSRGYF.

The V and J genes are TRBV2 and TRBJ1-1; D gene uncertain. V was trimmed by 4 bases and J by 0 bases, leaving 9 bases between them. The CDR3 totals 14 residues. CDR1 and CDR2 (germline): SNHLY, FYNNEI. The DNA for the CDR3 is TGTGCCAGCAGTGTATCGGGGATGAACACTGAAGCTTTCTTT. Protein sequence: CASSVSGMNTEAFF.

This clone was picked up one time. CDR3 DNA sequence: TGTGCCAGCAGTTACGCGACTAGCGCCTACGAGCAGTACTTC. Encoded protein: CASSYATSAYEQYF. V and J are TRBV6-5 and TRBJ2-7; TRBD2 matches at 8 bases. CDR1 and CDR2 from the germline V gene are MNHEY and SVGAGI. Losses at the gene ends were 2 bases for V and 2 bases for J; bases not matched to a gene: 2. The CDR3 is 14 amino acids.

The chain recombines TRBV6-5 with TRBJ1-3, with a weak D call TRBD1 (5 bases). This CDR3 comprises 14 residues. Germline CDR1 reads MNHEY; CDR2 reads SVGAGI. Trimming removed 7 bases at V and 0 bases at J, with 10 bases between. The DNA of the CDR3 is TGTGCCAGCAAAGACAGTCTCTCTGGAAACACCATATATTTT. This translates into CASKDSLSGNTIYF.

The chain is built from TRBV10-2 and TRBJ2-5, with D possibly matching TRBD2 (6 bases). The J call may not be correct, given that the DNA end is closer to TRBJ2-7. Germline V gene sequence: CDR1 WSHSY, CDR2 SAAADI. The CDR3 sequence is 13 residues long. CDR3 DNA: TGCGCCAGCAGAAGGAGCGGGCCCTACGAGCAGTACTTC. This encodes CASRRSGPYEQYF.

Points on this clone: The junction differs from germline at one of its ends, possibly a read error. This chain uses TRBV9 with TRBJ2-7; D tentatively reads TRBD1 or TRBD2 (5 bases each). There are 13 residues in the CDR3. Germline values: CDR1 SGDLS, CDR2 YYNGEE. DNA of the CDR3: TGTGCCAGCAGCGTACAGCCGGGGACCAACCCCCTTTTC. Amino acid sequence: CASSVQPGTNPLF.

This rearrangement joins TRBV7-3 to TRBJ2-5; D remains ambiguous. Per the germline V gene, CDR1 is SGHTA and CDR2 is FQGTGA. This CDR3 has 13 residues. The V and J ends lost 5 bases and 0 bases respectively, with 7 bases between them. CDR3 sequence: CASSPRYQETQYF. The CDR3 DNA is TGTGCCAGCAGCCCAAGGTACCAAGAGACCCAGTACTTC. The whole variable domain, remainder taken from reference TRBV7-3 and TRBJ2-5, is GAGVSQTPSNKVTEKGKYVELRCDPISGHTALYWYRQSLGQGPEFLIYFQGTGAADDSGLPNDRFFAVRPEGSVSTLKIQRTERGDSAVYLCASSPRYQETQYFGPGTRLLVL.

The rearrangement links TRBV15 to TRBJ2-3; D gene uncertain. Per the germline V gene, CDR1 is LNHNV and CDR2 is YYDKDF (reference sequence). The CDR3 is made up of 15 amino acids. Trimming stripped 0 bases from V and 1 base from J, with 8 bases between. CDR3 bases: TGTGCCACCAGCAGAGATCGGACGGGCACAGATACGCAGTATTTT. Its protein product is CATSRDRTGTDTQYF.

The chain uses TRBV6-4 and TRBJ2-2, with 10 nucleotides matching TRBD2. Germline loops: CDR1 MRHNA, CDR2 SNTAGT. V gave up 4 bases and J gave up 7 bases; unmatched junction bases: 3. CDR3 length: 14 amino acids. In DNA form, the CDR3 reads TGTGCCAGCAGTGCCAGCGGGAGGGACGGGGAGCTGTTTTTT. Protein sequence: CASSASGRDGELFF.

The chain employs TRBV7-2 and TRBJ2-3, with 9 bases that match TRBD2. The CDR3 covers 18 residues. Germline V gene lookup returns CDR1 SGHTA and CDR2 FQGNSA. V shed 2 bases and J 7 bases; nucleotides not matched to a gene: 16. CDR3: CASSLPFRREGLSNTQYF. Here the CDR3 DNA reads TGTGCCAGCAGCTTACCATTTCGGCGGGAGGGCCTGTCGAATACGCAGTATTTT.

The gene calls are TRBV5-8 and TRBJ2-7; 10 nucleotides match TRBD2. The germline gives CDR1 SGHTS, CDR2 YDEGEE. With V trimmed by 2 bases and J by 2 bases, 1 base remained unmatched. CDR3 size: 14 residues. The CDR3 bases are TGTGCCAGCAGCTTAACTAGCGGGGCCTACGAGCAGTACTTC. It yields the protein CASSLTSGAYEQYF.

A few counts support this clone. V gene TRBV28 combines with J gene TRBJ2-2, with D uncertain. Germline values: CDR1 MDHEN, CDR2 SYDVKM. The V and J ends lost 6 bases and 1 base respectively, with 9 bases between them. The CDR3 spans 14 residues. The chain's CDR3 is CASSTSGNTGELFF. The CDR3, as DNA: TGTGCCAGCAGCACCTCGGGGAACACCGGGGAGCTGTTTTTT.

The V gene is TRBV14, the J gene TRBJ1-2; possible D gene TRBD1, 5 bases. V gave up 4 bases and J gave up 3 bases, with 15 bases separating them. This CDR3 contains 15 residues. The germline CDR1 and CDR2 sequences are SGHDN and FVKESK. The CDR3 spells CASSLHGGADYGYTF. The DNA for the CDR3 is TGTGCCAGCAGCCTCCACGGCGGGGCGGACTATGGCTACACCTTC. The variable domain in full, completed from reference TRBV14 and TRBJ1-2, reads EAGVTQFPSHSVIEKGQTVTLRCDPISGHDNLYWYRRVMGKEIKFLLHFVKESKQDESGMPNNRFLAERTGGTYSTLKVQPAELEDSGVYFCASSLHGGADYGYTFGSGTRLTVV.

This clone was recorded only once. The V gene is TRBV9, the J gene TRBJ2-2; no clear D gene. Between the trimmed V and J ends, which lost 0 bases and 3 bases, there was a span of 9 bases. The length of the CDR3 is 15 residues. Germline CDR1 reads SGDLS; CDR2 reads YYNGEE. The CDR3 sequence: CASSVEGSYTGELFF. The CDR3 nucleotides are TGTGCCAGCAGCGTAGAGGGCAGCTACACCGGGGAGCTGTTTTTT.

The V gene is TRBV6-5, the J gene TRBJ2-3; a possible D gene is TRBD2 (6 bases). Deletions cut 2 bases from V and 6 bases from J, with 18 bases between. The CDR3 extends over 16 amino acids. Germline-derived CDR1 and CDR2 are MNHEY and SVGAGI. Written as DNA, the CDR3 is TGTGCCAGCAGTTACGGCACTAGCTCCAAGATGGATACGCAGTATTTT. This codes for CASSYGTSSKMDTQYF.

The V gene is TRBV19, the J gene TRBJ2-6; 7 bases align to TRBD2. This CDR3 contains 16 residues. Looked up from germline, CDR1 is LNHDA and CDR2 is SQIVND (reference sequence). V was pared by 3 bases and J by 4 bases, with 6 bases of the junction left unmatched. The CDR3 bases are TGTGCCAGTAGTATTCAGCTAGCGGCGGGGGCCAACGTCCTGACTTTC. Translating it yields CASSIQLAAGANVLTF.